The T cell receptor (beta chain) described here comes from a study of shared clonotypes between healthy human individuals. Study-level results: Limited genetic and exposure-history diversity came from having few donors.

TCRdb keeps only in-frame clones here, not all; method: immunoSEQ multiplex PCR. The table records over 1.5 million clones, around 98% of them present only once. A word on this clone: What it binds is not known.

Adult donors, all healthy and HIV-negative, had no recent acute infections or vaccinations. Trimming took 7 bases from V and 0 from J, leaving 13 bases between them. The CDR3 covers 14 residues. Germline CDR1 is SNHLY and CDR2 is FYNNEI. This clonotype was sampled from a young man in good health. Sequencing was carried out using naive CD4+ T cells sorted from blood. As for subset: CD45RA+ positively selected. J is TRBJ2-7 and V is TRBV2, with D perhaps matching TRBD1 or TRBD2 (5 bases each). Written as DNA, the CDR3 is TGTGCCAGCACCATGAGGGGTAGCTCCTACGAGCAGTACTTC. Amino acids: CASTMRGSSYEQYF.